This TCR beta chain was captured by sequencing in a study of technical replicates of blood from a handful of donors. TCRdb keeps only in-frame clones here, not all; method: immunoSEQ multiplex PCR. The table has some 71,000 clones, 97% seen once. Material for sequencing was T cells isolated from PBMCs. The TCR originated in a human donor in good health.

For the CDR3, the DNA is TGTGCCAGCAGCTTGGAGGGAGTAGATACGCAGTATTTT. It specifies CASSLEGVDTQYF. The chain couples TRBV5-4 to TRBJ2-3; weak D call: TRBD2 (5 bases). The ends were cut back, 0 bases at V and 5 bases at J, with 7 bases in the middle. The CDR3 length is 13 residues. CDR1 SGHNT and CDR2 YYREEE come from the germline V gene (reference sequence).